Sequencing of this T cell receptor beta chain was carried out in a study of post-analysis software for immune sequencing data. Study-level background: Included courses were relapsing-remitting and secondary progressive multiple sclerosis; progressive-relapsing multiple sclerosis was also included.

Whole-study findings and limits: Patients with multiple sclerosis recorded significantly lower normalized Chao1 diversity than controls, the study found. The study found TRBV5-6, TRBV5-1 and TRBV20-1 among several TRBV segments more frequent in patients than controls.

V was clipped by 6 bases and J by 0 bases; unmatched bases: 3. CDR1 and CDR2 (germline): KGHDR, SFDVKD. CDR3 size: 15 residues. Unique molecular identifiers were carried by the TCR beta cDNA libraries. T cells, about 0.95 to 11 million of them, yielded about half a million cDNA molecules. TCRdb reprocessed the PCR reads with MiXCR, giving one entry per CDR3 protein. This table holds about 540,000 distinct CDR3 sequences, about a third found once. A note on this clonotype: The antigen is not known.

This TCR was sampled from a girl under 18 with multiple sclerosis. Specimen: blood. The chain uses TRBV24-1 and TRBJ2-1; 8 nucleotides align to TRBD2. In DNA, the CDR3 is TGTGCCACCAGTAATAGCGGGGACTCCTACAATGAGCAGTTCTTC. Its translation is CATSNSGDSYNEQFF.